The text below deals with one TCR beta chain. The antigen remains unidentified. The sample is drawn from a study of T cell responses to AZD1222 COVID-19 vaccine. Profiling relied on immunoSEQ multiplex PCR, and the TCRdb table lists in-frame clones only, not all of them. The data hold fewer than 100,000 clones, with about 85% observed a single time. General study points: Possibly, clonal diversity was underestimated; donors were largely white British and included more females. Within unmutated variant regions lay the reported targets of nearly half of spike-specific TCRs. A rise in Spike-specific TCR breadth and depth followed two AZD1222 doses. All repertoire sampling was performed exclusively after the peak T cell response.

Looked up from germline, CDR1 is SGHDN and CDR2 is FVKESK. CDR3 size: 16 residues. The V and J ends lost 4 bases and 2 bases respectively, with 15 bases between them. The sequenced sample was peripheral blood, obtained on day 0 of AZD1222 vaccination. The J gene is TRBJ1-5, the V gene TRBV14; D unclear. The receptor comes from an adult in good health. The CDR3: CASSRPTAGGNQPQHF. The DNA for the CDR3 is TGTGCCAGCAGCCGACCCACGGCCGGGGGCAATCAGCCCCAGCATTTT.